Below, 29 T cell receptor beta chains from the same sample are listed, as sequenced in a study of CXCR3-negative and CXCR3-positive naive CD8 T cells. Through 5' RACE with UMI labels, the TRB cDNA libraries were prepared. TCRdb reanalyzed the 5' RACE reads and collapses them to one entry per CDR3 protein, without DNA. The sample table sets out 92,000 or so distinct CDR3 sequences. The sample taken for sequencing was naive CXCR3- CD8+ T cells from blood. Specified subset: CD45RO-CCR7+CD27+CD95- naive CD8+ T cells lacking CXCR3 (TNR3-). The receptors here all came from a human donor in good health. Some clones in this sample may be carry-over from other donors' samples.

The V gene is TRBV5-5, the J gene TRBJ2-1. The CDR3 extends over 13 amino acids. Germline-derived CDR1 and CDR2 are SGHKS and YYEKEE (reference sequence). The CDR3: CASSTSSYNEQFF.

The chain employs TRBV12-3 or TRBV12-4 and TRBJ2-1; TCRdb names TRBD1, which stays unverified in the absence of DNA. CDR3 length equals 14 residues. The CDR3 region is CASSLGTPPNEQFF.

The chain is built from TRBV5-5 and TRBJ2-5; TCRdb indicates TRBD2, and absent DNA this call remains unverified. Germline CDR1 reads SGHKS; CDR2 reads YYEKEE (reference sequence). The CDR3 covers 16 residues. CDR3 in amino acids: CASSLSAGGPGETQYF.

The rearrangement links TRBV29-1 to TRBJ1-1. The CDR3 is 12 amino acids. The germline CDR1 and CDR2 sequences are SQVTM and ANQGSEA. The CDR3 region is CSVEELESEAFF.

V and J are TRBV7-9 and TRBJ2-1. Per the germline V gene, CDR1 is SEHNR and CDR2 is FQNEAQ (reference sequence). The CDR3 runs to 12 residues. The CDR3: CASSLVSDEQFF.

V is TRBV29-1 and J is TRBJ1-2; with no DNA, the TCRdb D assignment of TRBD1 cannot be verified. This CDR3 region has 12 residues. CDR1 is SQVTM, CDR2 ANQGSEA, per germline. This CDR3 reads CSVAQGPDGYTF. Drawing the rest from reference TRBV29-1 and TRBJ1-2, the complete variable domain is SAVISQKPSRDICQRGTSLTIQCQVDSQVTMMFWYRQQPGQSLTLIATANQGSEATYESGFVIDKFPISRPNLTFSTLTVSNMSPEDSSIYLCSVAQGPDGYTFGSGTRLTVV.

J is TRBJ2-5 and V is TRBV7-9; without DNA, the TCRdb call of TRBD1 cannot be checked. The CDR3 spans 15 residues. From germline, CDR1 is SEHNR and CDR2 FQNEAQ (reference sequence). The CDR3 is CASSPPGVGEETQYF.

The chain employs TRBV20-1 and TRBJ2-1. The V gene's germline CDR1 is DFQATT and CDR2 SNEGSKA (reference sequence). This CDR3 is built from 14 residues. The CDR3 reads CSARASTASNEQFF.

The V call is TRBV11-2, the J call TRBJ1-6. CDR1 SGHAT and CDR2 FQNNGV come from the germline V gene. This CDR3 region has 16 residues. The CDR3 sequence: CASSLLEDPYNSPLHF.

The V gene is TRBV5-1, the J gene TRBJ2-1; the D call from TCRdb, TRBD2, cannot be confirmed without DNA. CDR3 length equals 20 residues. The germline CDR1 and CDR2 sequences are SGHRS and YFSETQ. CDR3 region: CASSLGPSRLDGRSYNEQFF.

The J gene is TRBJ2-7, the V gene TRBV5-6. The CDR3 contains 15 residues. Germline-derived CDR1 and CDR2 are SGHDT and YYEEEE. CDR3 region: CASSLEAAVSYEQYF.

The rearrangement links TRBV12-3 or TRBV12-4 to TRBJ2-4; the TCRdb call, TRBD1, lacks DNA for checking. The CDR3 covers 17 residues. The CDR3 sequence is CASSPPGQGAAKNIQYF.

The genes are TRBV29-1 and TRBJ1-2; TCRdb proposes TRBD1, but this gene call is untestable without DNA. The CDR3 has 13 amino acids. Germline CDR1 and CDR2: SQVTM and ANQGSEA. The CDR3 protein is CSVAGGETDGYTF.

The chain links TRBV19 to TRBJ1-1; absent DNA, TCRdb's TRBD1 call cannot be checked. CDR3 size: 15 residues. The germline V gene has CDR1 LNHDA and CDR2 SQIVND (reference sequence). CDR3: CASSSGQGIRDEAFF.

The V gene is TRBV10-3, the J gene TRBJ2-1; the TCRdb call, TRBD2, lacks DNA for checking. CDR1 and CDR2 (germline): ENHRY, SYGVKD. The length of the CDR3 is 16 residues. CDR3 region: CAISEAGTSGNDEQFF.

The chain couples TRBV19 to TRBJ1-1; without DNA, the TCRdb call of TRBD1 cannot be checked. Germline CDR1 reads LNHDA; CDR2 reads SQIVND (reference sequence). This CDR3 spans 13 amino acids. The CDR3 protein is CASSIQGYTEAFF.

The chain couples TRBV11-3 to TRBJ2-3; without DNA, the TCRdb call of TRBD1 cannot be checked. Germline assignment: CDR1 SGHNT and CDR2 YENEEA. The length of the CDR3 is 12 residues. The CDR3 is CASSGTLDTQYF.

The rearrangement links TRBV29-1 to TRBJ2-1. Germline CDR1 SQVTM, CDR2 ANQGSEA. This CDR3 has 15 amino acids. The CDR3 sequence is CSVFMTLNNYNEQFF.

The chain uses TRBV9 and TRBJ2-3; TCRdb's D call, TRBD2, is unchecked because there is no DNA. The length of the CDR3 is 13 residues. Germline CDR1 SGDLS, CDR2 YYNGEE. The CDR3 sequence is CASSVRGADTQYF.

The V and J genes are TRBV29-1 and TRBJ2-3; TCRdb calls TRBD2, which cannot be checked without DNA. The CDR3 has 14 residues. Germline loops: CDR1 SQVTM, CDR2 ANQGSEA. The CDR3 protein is CSVVSSGSPDTQYF.

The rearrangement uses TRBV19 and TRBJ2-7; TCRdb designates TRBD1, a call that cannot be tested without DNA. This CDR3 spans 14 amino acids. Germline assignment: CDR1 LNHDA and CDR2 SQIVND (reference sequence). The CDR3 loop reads CASRGQGAVREQYF.

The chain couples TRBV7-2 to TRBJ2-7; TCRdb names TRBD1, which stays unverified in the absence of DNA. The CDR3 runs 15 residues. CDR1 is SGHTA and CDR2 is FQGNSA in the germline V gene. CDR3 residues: CASSFTGGGNYEQYF.

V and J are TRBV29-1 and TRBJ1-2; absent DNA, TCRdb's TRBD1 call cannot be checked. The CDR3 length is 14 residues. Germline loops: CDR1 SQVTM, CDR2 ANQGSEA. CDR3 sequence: CSVLGVTGLYGYTF.

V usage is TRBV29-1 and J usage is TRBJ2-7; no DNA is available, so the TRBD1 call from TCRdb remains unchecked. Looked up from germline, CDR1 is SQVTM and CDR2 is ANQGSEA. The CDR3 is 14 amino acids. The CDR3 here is CSVLRMGARAEQYF.

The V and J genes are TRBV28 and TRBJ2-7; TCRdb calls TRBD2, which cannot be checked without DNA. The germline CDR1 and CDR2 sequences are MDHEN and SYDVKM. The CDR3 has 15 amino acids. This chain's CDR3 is CASSLPRESSDEQYF. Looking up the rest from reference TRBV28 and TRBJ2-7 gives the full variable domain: DVKVTQSSRYLVKRTGEKVFLECVQDMDHENMFWYRQDPGLGLRLIYFSYDVKMKEKGDIPEGYSVSREKKERFSLILESASTNQTSMYLCASSLPRESSDEQYFGPGTRLTVT.

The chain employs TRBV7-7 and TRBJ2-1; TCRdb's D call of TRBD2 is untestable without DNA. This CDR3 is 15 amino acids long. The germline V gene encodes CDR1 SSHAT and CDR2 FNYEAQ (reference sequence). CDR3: CASSLLAGGPSEQFF.

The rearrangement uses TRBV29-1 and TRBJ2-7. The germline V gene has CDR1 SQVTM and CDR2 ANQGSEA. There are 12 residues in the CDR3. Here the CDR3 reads CSVVGVAYEQYF.

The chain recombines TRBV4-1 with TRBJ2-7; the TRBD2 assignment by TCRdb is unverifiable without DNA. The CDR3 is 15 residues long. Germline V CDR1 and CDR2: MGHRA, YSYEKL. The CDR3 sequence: CASSQSTSLYYEQYF.

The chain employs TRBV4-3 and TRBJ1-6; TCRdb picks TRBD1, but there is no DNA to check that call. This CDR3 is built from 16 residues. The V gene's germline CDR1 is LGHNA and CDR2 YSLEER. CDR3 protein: CASSQDPGTGGSPLHF.